This T cell receptor (beta chain) was captured in a study of OX40 agonist ivuxolimab in advanced cancers. Notes on the study in general: Some nonresponders likewise displayed low normalized T-cell clonal expansion.

The CDR3 has 16 amino acids. Looked up from germline, CDR1 is MDHEN and CDR2 is SYDVKM. Trimming at V came to 6 bases and at J to 1 base, leaving 11 bases not matched to a gene. Clones were read by immunoSEQ multiplex PCR, and TCRdb kept only the in-frame ones, dropping some. The table lists approximately 75,000 clones, 85% to 90% of them singletons, with 5% to 6.5% in the top ten. In the case of this clone: Its antigen remains unidentified.

Sequenced material: CD4+ or CD8+ T cells sorted from blood, taken in a trial of the OX40 agonist ivuxolimab. J is TRBJ1-1 and V is TRBV28; 7 bases map to TRBD1. This TCR came from an adult with an advanced solid tumor such as melanoma, head and neck, liver or kidney cancer. CDR3 loop: CASSPYRDRPNTEAFF. The CDR3 nucleotides read TGTGCCAGCAGCCCCTATAGGGACAGACCGAACACTGAAGCTTTCTTT.